The rows below give T cell receptor beta chains drawn from one sample of a study of CD8 T cells in ankylosing spondylitis. TCRdb reanalysed the 5' RACE reads using MiXCR and keeps one entry per CDR3 protein. The sample contains some 800,000 distinct CDR3 sequences, about 10% of which appear only once. Sequenced sample: blood, either unsorted or a sorted T cell fraction (not recorded which). Receptors originate from a male donor with ankylosing spondylitis. The CDR3 runs from the conserved cysteine through the conserved F or W.

cdr3_aa	v_call	j_call
CASQQLPGGWDEQFF	TRBV5-1	TRBJ2-1
CSVEGRTYNEQFF	TRBV29-1	TRBJ2-1
CASSLQQGAYEQYF	TRBV5-1	TRBJ2-7
CSAPGTGARDTQYF	TRBV20-1	TRBJ2-3
CASSLLNAGGTYNEQFF	TRBV13	TRBJ2-1
CSVMDGGGYTF	TRBV29-1	TRBJ1-2
CASNNPGSYEQYF	TRBV18	TRBJ2-7
CASSLWSGANVLTF	TRBV28	TRBJ2-6
CASSWDANQPQHF	TRBV6-1	TRBJ1-5
CSVPRTGSWETQYF	TRBV29-1	TRBJ2-5
CASSLYRENEQFF	TRBV7-2	TRBJ2-1
CASSFTGASNTGELFF	TRBV11-2	TRBJ2-2
CASSLSGAGTEAFF	TRBV12-3/TRBV12-4	TRBJ1-1
CASSYFDSMNTEAFF	TRBV6-2/TRBV6-3	TRBJ1-1
CASSWDRGRNYGYTF	TRBV7-2	TRBJ1-2
CSASARTEAFF	TRBV20-1	TRBJ1-1
CSARDTGQGRVQDGYTF	TRBV20-1	TRBJ1-2
CASSQGGGAHTGELFF	TRBV4-2	TRBJ2-2
CSVDRGGLRNEQFF	TRBV29-1	TRBJ2-1
CSALPGPLAKNIQYF	TRBV20-1	TRBJ2-4
CASSSTGLGTDTQYF	TRBV5-1	TRBJ2-3
CASSHPNVGILNTEAFF	TRBV4-1	TRBJ1-1
CASSLERGIQYF	TRBV5-6	TRBJ2-4
CASSSSRGVETQYF	TRBV4-2	TRBJ2-5
CASSQDSVAGNTIYF	TRBV4-3	TRBJ1-3
CASSPGENTEAFF	TRBV5-1	TRBJ1-1
CSASRDRVKETQYF	TRBV20-1	TRBJ2-5
CASSPGGAGHNEQFF	TRBV12-3/TRBV12-4	TRBJ2-1
CASSQEGENTQYF	TRBV4-3	TRBJ2-3
CSVETSGITDTQYF	TRBV29-1	TRBJ2-3
CASSLESRRKETQYF	TRBV7-2	TRBJ2-5
CSVSKVIDTEAFF	TRBV29-1	TRBJ1-1
CATSDLSLATDTQYF	TRBV24-1	TRBJ2-3
CASSLALGRGTEAFF	TRBV7-2	TRBJ1-1
CSVEDTASGEIDTQYF	TRBV29-1	TRBJ2-3
CSARYHRVQPQHF	TRBV20-1	TRBJ1-5
CASSRTGGWGELNTEAFF	TRBV4-2	TRBJ1-1
CASSLVGGGLPEAFF	TRBV7-2	TRBJ1-1
CASSLMGVTGELFF	TRBV5-1	TRBJ2-2
CASSQRDSTEAFF	TRBV3-1	TRBJ1-1
CAIRGQVTDTQYF	TRBV10-3	TRBJ2-3
CASSMGTGNYEQYF	TRBV7-9	TRBJ2-7
CASSPTTGNSYEQYF	TRBV18	TRBJ2-7
CSASSGGSWADTQYF	TRBV20-1	TRBJ2-3
CASSLTGSDEQFF	TRBV7-9	TRBJ2-1
CSALPGSLRGNF	TRBV20-1	TRBJ2-7
CSARHGAEGTQYF	TRBV20-1	TRBJ2-5
CASSLVDRGFYNEQFF	TRBV5-1	TRBJ2-1
CSAQRGSGRTDTQYF	TRBV29-1	TRBJ2-3